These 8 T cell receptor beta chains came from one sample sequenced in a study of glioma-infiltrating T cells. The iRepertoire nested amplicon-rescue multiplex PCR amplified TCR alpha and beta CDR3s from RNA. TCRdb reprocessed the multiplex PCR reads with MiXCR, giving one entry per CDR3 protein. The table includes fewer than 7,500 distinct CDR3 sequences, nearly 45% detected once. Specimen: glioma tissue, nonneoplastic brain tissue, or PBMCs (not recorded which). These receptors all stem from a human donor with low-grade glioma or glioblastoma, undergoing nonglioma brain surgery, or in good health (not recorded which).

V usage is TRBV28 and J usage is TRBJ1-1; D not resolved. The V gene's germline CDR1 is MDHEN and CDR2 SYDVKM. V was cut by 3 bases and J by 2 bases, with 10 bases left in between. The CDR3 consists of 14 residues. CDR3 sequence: CASSFPSANTEAFF. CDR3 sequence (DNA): TGTGCCAGCAGTTTTCCGTCCGCCAACACTGAAGCTTTCTTT.

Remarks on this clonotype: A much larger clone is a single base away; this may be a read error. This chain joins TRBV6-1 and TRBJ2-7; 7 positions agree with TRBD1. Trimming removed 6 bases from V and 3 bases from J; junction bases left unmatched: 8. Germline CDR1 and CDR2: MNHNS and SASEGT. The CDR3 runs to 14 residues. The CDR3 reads CASSLWDSSYEQYF. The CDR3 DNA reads TGTGCCAGCAGCCTATGGGACAGTAGCTACGAGCAGTACTTC.

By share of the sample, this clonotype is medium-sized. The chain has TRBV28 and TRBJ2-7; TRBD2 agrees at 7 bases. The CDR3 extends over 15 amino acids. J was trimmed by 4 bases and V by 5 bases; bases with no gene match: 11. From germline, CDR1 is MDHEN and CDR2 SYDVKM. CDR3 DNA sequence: TGTGCCAGCAGTAGAGCGGGACCCTGGGGGTACGAGCAGTACTTC. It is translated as CASSRAGPWGYEQYF. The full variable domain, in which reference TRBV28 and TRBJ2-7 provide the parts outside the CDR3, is DVKVTQSSRYLVKRTGEKVFLECVQDMDHENMFWYRQDPGLGLRLIYFSYDVKMKEKGDIPEGYSVSREKKERFSLILESASTNQTSMYLCASSRAGPWGYEQYFGPGTRLTVT.

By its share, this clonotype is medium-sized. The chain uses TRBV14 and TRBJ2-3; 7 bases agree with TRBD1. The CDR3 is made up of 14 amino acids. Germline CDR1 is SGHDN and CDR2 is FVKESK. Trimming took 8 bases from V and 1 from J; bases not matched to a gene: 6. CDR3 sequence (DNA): TGTGCCAGCGGCAGGACAGGCGGCACAGATACGCAGTATTTT. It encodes CASGRTGGTDTQYF.

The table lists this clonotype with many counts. CDR3 residues: CASSLDRLNTEAFF. In DNA, the CDR3 is TGCGCCAGCAGCTTGGACAGATTGAACACTGAAGCTTTCTTT. The chain links TRBV5-1 to TRBJ1-1; no definite D call. Looked up from germline, CDR1 is SGHRS and CDR2 is YFSETQ. V shed 0 bases and J shed 0 bases, with 6 bases lying between them. CDR3 size: 14 residues. The full variable domain, with the rest looked up from reference TRBV5-1 and TRBJ1-1, is KAGVTQTPRYLIKTRGQQVTLSCSPISGHRSVSWYQQTPGQGLQFLFEYFSETQRNKGNFPGRFSGRQFSNSRSEMNVSTLELGDSALYLCASSLDRLNTEAFFGQGTRLTVV.

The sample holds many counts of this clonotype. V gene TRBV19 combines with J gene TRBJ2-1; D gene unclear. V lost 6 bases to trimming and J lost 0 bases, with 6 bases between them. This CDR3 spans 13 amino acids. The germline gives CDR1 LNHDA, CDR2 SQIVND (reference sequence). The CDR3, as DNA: TGTGCCAGTAGGGCTGGCTCCTACAATGAGCAGTTCTTC. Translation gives CASRAGSYNEQFF. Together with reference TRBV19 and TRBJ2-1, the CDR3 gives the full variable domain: DGGITQSPKYLFRKEGQNVTLSCEQNLNHDAMYWYRQDPGQGLRLIYYSQIVNDFQKGDIAEGYSVSREKKESFPLTVTSAQKNPTAFYLCASRAGSYNEQFFGPGTRLTVL.

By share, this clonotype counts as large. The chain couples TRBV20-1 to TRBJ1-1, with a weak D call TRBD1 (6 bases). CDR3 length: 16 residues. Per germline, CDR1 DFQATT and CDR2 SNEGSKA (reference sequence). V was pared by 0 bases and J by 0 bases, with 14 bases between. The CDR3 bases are TGCAGTGCTAGAGATTACCGGGGGCCGATGAACACTGAAGCTTTCTTT. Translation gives CSARDYRGPMNTEAFF.

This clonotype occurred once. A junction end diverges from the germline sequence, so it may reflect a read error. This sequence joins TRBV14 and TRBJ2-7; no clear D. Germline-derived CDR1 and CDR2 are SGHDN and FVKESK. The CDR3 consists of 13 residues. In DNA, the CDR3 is TGTGCAAGCAGACAAGAGCCTGGCAATGAGCAGTACTTC. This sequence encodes CASRQEPGNEQYF.